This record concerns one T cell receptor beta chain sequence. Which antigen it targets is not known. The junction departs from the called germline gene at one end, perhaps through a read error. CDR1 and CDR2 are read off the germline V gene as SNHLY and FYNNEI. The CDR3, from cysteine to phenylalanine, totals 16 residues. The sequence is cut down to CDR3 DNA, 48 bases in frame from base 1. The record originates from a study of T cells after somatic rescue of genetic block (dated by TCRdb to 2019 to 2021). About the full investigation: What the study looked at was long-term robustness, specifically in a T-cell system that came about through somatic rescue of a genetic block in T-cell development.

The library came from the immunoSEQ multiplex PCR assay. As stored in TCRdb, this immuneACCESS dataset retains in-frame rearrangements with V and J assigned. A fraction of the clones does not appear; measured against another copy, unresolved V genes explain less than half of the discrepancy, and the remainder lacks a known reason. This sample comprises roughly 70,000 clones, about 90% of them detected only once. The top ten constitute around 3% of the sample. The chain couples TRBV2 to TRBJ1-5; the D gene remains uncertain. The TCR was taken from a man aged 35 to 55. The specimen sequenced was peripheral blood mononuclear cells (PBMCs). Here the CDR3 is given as CTSSERQLYSNQPQHF. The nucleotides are TGTACCAGCAGTGAAAGGCAGCTTTATAGCAATCAGCCCCAGCATTTT. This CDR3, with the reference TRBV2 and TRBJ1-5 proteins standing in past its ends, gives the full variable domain EPEVTQTPSHQVTQMGQEVILRCVPISNHLYFYWYRQILGQKVEFLVSFYNNEISEKSEIFDDQFSVERPDGSNFTLKIRSTKLEDSAMYFCTSSERQLYSNQPQHFGDGTRLSIL.